This TCR beta chain was identified during a study of T cells in tumors after PD-1 blockade. Treatment was either pembrolizumab 200 mg every 3 weeks or cemiplimab 350 mg every 2 weeks. TCRdb keeps only in-frame clones here, not all; method: immunoSEQ multiplex PCR. This sample yields some 14,000 clones, of which about 67% are seen a single time; more than 30% belongs to the top ten. The CDR3 is 15 amino acids. Per the germline V gene, CDR1 is MNHNY and CDR2 is SVGAGI (reference sequence). Trimming took off 0 bases at V and 0 bases at J, with 6 bases between the two ends. The sequence was obtained from a human donor with cutaneous squamous cell carcinoma. This chain connects TRBV6-6 to TRBJ2-1; D is uncertain. The sequenced sample was tumor tissue, obtained after anti-PD-1 treatment. CDR3 nucleotides: TGTGCCAGCAGTTACTCTGCGAGCTCCTACAATGAGCAGTTCTTC. Amino acid sequence: CASSYSASSYNEQFF.